This T cell receptor beta chain was recovered during a study of cytomegalovirus exposure and HLA in healthy donors. Notes on the study in general: Later analysis placed DRB1 highest and HLA-C lowest in TCR association rates, which differed by HLA locus. Highly shared sequence variants in one cluster were likely a sequencing artifact.

Worth noting for this clone: As yet, its antigen is unknown.

The V end lost 5 bases, the J end lost 1 base, and 14 bases lay between the germline ends. The CDR3 runs 16 residues. Germline V gives CDR1 SGHTA, CDR2 FQGTGA. The PCR employed 60 Vbeta primers together with 13 Jbeta primers. Sequencing was performed with immunoSEQ multiplex PCR; in TCRdb, only in-frame clones are kept and a portion is missing. The profile covers 150,000 or so clones, with 65% to 80% appearing a single time and around 7% taken by the ten largest. Sequenced material: PBMCs. V and J are TRBV7-3 and TRBJ2-2; D might be TRBD2 (7 bases). The sequence was obtained from a woman between 40 and 50 years old in good health and CMV-seropositive. The CDR3 sequence: CASSRVRGGNTGELFF. In DNA, the CDR3 is TGTGCCAGCAGCCGAGTGAGGGGGGGGAACACCGGGGAGCTGTTTTTT.